These 9 T cell receptor beta chains originate from one sample sequenced in a study of blood T cell repertoires in COVID-19. The repertoire was sequenced with immunoSEQ multiplex PCR; TCRdb's copy has only in-frame clones and lacks some. This table has 200,000 to 300,000 clones, around 86% appearing once. The specimen was peripheral blood. The origin of the receptors is a man aged 35 to 55 who had recovered from COVID-19.

The V gene is TRBV18, the J gene TRBJ2-3; TRBD2 is a possible D gene (6 bases). Germline CDR1 reads KGHSH; CDR2 reads LQKENI. The CDR3 has 14 amino acids. Deletions cut 8 bases from V and 2 bases from J, with 14 bases between. The CDR3 coding sequence is TGTGCCAGCCGCGGGACGCTTGACACAGATACGCAGTATTTT. It translates to CASRGTLDTDTQYF.

The chain joins TRBV13 to TRBJ2-7; maybe TRBD2 (6 bases). Trimming removed 2 bases from V and 4 bases from J, with 9 bases in between. This CDR3 is 13 amino acids long. Per germline, CDR1 PRHDT and CDR2 FYEKMQ (reference sequence). DNA of the CDR3: TGTGCCAGCAGCTTAACGGGAGCATACGAGCAGTACTTC. As protein: CASSLTGAYEQYF. Using reference TRBV13 and TRBJ2-7 for the parts outside the CDR3, the full variable domain is AAGVIQSPRHLIKEKRETATLKCYPIPRHDTVYWYQQGPGQDPQFLISFYEKMQSDKGSIPDRFSAQQFSDYHSELNMSSLELGDSALYFCASSLTGAYEQYFGPGTRLTVT.

The rearrangement links TRBV7-8 to TRBJ1-5, with TRBD1 identical over 7 bases. Germline V CDR1 and CDR2: SGHVS, FQNEAQ. The CDR3 is 19 amino acids. V trimming: 7 bases; J trimming: 6 bases; junction bases outside the gene matches: 24. The CDR3 region is CASTKSGRQGVSSSQPQHF. The CDR3 nucleotides are TGTGCCAGCACCAAAAGCGGGAGACAGGGAGTTTCAAGTAGTCAGCCCCAGCATTTT. Drawing the rest from reference TRBV7-8 and TRBJ1-5, the complete variable domain is GAGVSQSPRYKVAKRGQDVALRCDPISGHVSLFWYQQALGQGPEFLTYFQNEAQLDKSGLPSDRFFAERPEGSVSTLKIQRTQQEDSAVYLCASTKSGRQGVSSSQPQHFGDGTRLSIL.

This chain uses TRBV10-3 with TRBJ2-5, with 7 bases fitting TRBD2. The V and J ends lost 9 bases and 5 bases, in that order; junction bases with no gene match: 9. This CDR3 is 13 amino acids long. CDR1 ENHRY and CDR2 SYGVKD come from the germline V gene. CDR3 coding DNA: TGTGCCATGAGAGCGGGGCCCGGTGAGACCCAGTACTTC. Translation gives CAMRAGPGETQYF.

The chain recombines TRBV19 with TRBJ1-5; the D gene is possibly TRBD1 (5 bases). The CDR3 totals 18 residues. The V gene's germline CDR1 is LNHDA and CDR2 SQIVND (reference sequence). V was cut by 7 bases and J by 1 base, with 23 bases left in between. CDR3 in DNA: TGTGCCAGTAACAAAGGGACTCACCCACAGAGGAGCAATCAGCCCCAGCATTTT. It encodes CASNKGTHPQRSNQPQHF.

The J gene is TRBJ2-4, the V gene TRBV10-2; D is possibly TRBD2 (5 bases). The CDR3 has 17 residues. CDR1 WSHSY and CDR2 SAAADI come from the germline V gene. V lost 2 bases, J lost 1 base, and 15 bases lay in between. This CDR3 is CASSEVRTTGAKNIQYF. The CDR3, as DNA: TGCGCCAGCAGTGAGGTGAGAACCACGGGGGCCAAAAACATTCAGTACTTC.

DNA for the CDR3: TGTGCAAGTCGCTTAGAGACAGGGCAGATCTCCTACGAGCAGTACTTC. As protein: CASRLETGQISYEQYF. The chain carries TRBV12-2 and TRBJ2-7; TRBD1 is taken as the D call from the table, unchecked against the DNA. TRBV12-2 is recorded as a pseudogene. This CDR3 spans 16 amino acids.

V is TRBV24-1 and J is TRBJ2-3, with 10 bases fitting TRBD2. The junction had 15 bases not matched to a gene; V was cut back by 3 bases and J by 1 base. The length of the CDR3 is 20 residues. CDR1 and CDR2 from the germline V gene are KGHDR and SFDVKD. The CDR3: CATSDPPSGSIQKGTDTQYF. The CDR3 nucleotides are TGTGCCACCAGTGATCCCCCTAGCGGGAGCATTCAAAAGGGCACAGATACGCAGTATTTT.

This rearrangement joins TRBV9 to TRBJ2-1; 8 bases match TRBD2. V was pared by 5 bases and J by 2 bases, with 6 bases of the junction left unmatched. There are 15 residues in the CDR3. Germline lookup yields CDR1 SGDLS and CDR2 YYNGEE. The CDR3 is CASRPGGVPYNEQFF. In DNA form, the CDR3 reads TGTGCCAGCAGGCCCGGGGGGGTCCCCTACAATGAGCAGTTCTTC.